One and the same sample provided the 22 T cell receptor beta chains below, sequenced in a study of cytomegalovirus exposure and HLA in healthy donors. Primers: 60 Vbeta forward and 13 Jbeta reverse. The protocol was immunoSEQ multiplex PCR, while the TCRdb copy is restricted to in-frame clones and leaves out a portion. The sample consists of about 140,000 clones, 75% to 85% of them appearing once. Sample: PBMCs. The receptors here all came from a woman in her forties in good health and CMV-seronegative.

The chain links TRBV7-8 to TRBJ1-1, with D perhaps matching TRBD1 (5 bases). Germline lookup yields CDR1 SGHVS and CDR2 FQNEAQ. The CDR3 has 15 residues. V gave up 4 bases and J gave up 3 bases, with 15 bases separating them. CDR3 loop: CASSWGGWAYTEAFF. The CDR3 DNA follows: TGTGCCAGCAGCTGGGGGGGTTGGGCCTACACTGAAGCTTTCTTT. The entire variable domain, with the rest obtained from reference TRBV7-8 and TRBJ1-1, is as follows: GAGVSQSPRYKVAKRGQDVALRCDPISGHVSLFWYQQALGQGPEFLTYFQNEAQLDKSGLPSDRFFAERPEGSVSTLKIQRTQQEDSAVYLCASSWGGWAYTEAFFGQGTRLTVV.

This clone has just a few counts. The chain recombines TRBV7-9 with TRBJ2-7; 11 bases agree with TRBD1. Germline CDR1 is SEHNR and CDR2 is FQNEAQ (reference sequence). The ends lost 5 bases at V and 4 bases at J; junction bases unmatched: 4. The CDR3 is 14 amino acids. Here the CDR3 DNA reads TGTGCCAGCAGCATAAGGGACAGGGGGTACGAGCAGTACTTC. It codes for CASSIRDRGYEQYF. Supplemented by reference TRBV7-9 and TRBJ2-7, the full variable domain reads DTGVSQNPRHKITKRGQNVTFRCDPISEHNRLYWYRQTLGQGPEFLTYFQNEAQLEKSRLLSDRFSAERPKGSFSTLEIQRTEQGDSAMYLCASSIRDRGYEQYFGPGTRLTVT.

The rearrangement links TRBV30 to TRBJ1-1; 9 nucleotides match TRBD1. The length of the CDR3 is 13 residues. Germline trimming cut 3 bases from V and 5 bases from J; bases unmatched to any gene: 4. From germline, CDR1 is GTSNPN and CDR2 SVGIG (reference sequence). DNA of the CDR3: TGTGCCTGGAGCACAGGGGGCGCGACTGAAGCTTTCTTT. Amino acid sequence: CAWSTGGATEAFF.

CDR3 nucleotides: TGCGCCAGCAGCCCTAATTTAGATACGCAGTATTTT. It is translated as CASSPNLDTQYF. The chain has TRBV5-1 and TRBJ2-3; D not certain. Germline CDR1 reads SGHRS; CDR2 reads YFSETQ. The CDR3 totals 12 residues. Trimming took off 4 bases at V and 5 bases at J, with 8 bases between the two ends.

This chain's CDR3 is CASSHPGQGGNYGYTF. In nucleotides, the CDR3 is TGTGCCAGCAGCCACCCCGGACAGGGGGGAAACTATGGCTACACCTTC. The chain carries TRBV4-2 and TRBJ1-2, with 10 bases that match TRBD1. The J segment lost 2 bases and the V segment lost 3 bases, leaving 6 bases of the junction unmatched. There are 16 residues in the CDR3. CDR1 is LGHNA, CDR2 YNFKEQ, per germline.

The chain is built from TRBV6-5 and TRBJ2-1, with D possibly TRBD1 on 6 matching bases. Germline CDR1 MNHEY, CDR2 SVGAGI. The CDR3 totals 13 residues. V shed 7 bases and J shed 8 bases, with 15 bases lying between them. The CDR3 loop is CASTDRFADEQFF. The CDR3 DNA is TGTGCCAGCACCGACAGGTTCGCAGATGAGCAGTTCTTC.

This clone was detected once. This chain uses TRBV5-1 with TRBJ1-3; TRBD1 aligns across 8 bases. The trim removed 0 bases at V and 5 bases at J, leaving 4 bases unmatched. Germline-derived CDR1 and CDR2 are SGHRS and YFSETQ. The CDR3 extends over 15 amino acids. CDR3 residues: CASSLGGTGRNTIYF. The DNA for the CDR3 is TGCGCCAGCAGCTTGGGGGGGACAGGCAGAAACACCATATATTTT.

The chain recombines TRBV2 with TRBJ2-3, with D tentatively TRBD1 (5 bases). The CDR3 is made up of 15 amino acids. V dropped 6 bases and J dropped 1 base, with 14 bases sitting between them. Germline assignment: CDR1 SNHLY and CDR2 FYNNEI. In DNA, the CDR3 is TGTGCCAGCAGCTTCCAGGGCCTCGGCACAGATACGCAGTATTTT. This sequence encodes CASSFQGLGTDTQYF.

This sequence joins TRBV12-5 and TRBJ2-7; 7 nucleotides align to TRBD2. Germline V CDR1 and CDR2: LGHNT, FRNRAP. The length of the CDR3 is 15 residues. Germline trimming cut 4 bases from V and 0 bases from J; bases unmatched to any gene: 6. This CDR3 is CASGSPGLFSYEQYF. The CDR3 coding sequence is TGTGCTAGTGGTTCTCCGGGACTATTCTCCTACGAGCAGTACTTC.

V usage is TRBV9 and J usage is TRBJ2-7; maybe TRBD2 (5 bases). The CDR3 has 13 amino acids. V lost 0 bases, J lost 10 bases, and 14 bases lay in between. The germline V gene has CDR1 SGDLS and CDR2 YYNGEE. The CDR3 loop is CASSVEGAGPQYF. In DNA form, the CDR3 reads TGTGCCAGCAGCGTAGAAGGCGCGGGTCCTCAGTACTTC.

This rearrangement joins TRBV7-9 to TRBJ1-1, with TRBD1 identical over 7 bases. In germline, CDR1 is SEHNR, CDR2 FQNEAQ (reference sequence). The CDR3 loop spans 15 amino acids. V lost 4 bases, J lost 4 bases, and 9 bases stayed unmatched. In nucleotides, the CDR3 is TGTGCCAGCAGCTCGAGGGGGCGCAGCGGCACTGAAGCTTTCTTT. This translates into CASSSRGRSGTEAFF. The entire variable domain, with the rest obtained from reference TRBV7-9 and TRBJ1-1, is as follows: DTGVSQNPRHKITKRGQNVTFRCDPISEHNRLYWYRQTLGQGPEFLTYFQNEAQLEKSRLLSDRFSAERPKGSFSTLEIQRTEQGDSAMYLCASSSRGRSGTEAFFGQGTRLTVV.

The CDR3 coding sequence is TGTGCCAGCAGAACCGGGACAAATCTCTACGAGCAGTACTTC. Amino acid sequence: CASRTGTNLYEQYF. V and J are TRBV6-1 and TRBJ2-7, with D perhaps TRBD1 (6 bases). Germline CDR1 is MNHNS and CDR2 is SASEGT. This CDR3 has 14 amino acids. Between the trimmed V and J ends, which lost 6 bases and 3 bases, there was a span of 15 bases.

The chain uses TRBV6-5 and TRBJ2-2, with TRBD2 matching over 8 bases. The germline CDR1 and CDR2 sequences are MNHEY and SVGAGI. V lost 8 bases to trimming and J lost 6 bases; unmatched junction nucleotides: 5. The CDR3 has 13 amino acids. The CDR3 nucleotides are TGTGCCAGCTGTCGGGGGGGCCCCGGGGAGCTGTTTTTT. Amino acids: CASCRGGPGELFF.

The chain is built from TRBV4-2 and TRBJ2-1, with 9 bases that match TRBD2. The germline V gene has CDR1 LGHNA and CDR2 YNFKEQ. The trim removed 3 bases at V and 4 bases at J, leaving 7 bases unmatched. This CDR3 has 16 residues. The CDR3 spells CASSQDPSGVYNEQFF. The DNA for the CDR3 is TGTGCCAGCAGCCAGGACCCTAGCGGGGTTTACAATGAGCAGTTCTTC.

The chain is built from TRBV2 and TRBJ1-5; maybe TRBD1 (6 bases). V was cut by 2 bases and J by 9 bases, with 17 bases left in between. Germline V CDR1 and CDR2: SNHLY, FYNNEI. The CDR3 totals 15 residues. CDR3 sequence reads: CASSEFRGGQVPQHF. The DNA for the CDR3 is TGTGCCAGCAGTGAATTCCGGGGGGGACAAGTGCCCCAGCATTTT.

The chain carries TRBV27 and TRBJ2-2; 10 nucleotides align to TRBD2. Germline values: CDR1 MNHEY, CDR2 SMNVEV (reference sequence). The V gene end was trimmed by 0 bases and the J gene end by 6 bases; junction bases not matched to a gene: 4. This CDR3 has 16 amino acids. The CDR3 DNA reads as TGTGCCAGCAGTTTATCGGGACTAGCGACGGCCGGGGAGCTGTTTTTT. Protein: CASSLSGLATAGELFF.

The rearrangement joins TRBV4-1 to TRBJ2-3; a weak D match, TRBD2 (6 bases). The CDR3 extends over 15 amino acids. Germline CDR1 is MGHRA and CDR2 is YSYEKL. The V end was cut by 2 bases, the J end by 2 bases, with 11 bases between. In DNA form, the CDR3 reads TGCGCCAGCAGCCAACTGGGACTTTTCACAGATACGCAGTATTTT. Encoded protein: CASSQLGLFTDTQYF.

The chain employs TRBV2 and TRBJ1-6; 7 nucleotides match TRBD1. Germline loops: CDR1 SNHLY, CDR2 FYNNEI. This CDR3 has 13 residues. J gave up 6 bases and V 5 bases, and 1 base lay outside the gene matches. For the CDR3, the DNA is TGTGCCAGCAGTCGACAGGGTAATTCACCCCTCCACTTT. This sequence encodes CASSRQGNSPLHF.

CDR3 in amino acids: CASRRSYEQYF. As DNA, the CDR3 is TGTGCCAGCCGGAGATCCTACGAGCAGTACTTC. V is TRBV6-5 and J is TRBJ2-7; unclear D gene. Trimming took 8 bases from V and 1 from J, leaving 6 bases between them. Looked up from germline, CDR1 is MNHEY and CDR2 is SVGAGI. CDR3 length equals 11 residues.

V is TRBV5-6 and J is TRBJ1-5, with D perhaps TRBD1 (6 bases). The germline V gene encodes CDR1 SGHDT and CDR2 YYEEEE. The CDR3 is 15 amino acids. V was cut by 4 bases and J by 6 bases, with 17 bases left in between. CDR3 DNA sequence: TGTGCCAGCAGCATTTATTACAGGGTAGGTCAGCCCCAGCATTTT. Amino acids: CASSIYYRVGQPQHF.

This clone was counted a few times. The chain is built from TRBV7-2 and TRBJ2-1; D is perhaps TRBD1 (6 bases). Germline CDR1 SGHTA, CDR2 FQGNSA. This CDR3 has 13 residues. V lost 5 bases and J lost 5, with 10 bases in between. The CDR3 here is CASSPGQNNEQFF. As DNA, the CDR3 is TGTGCCAGCAGCCCCGGACAGAACAATGAGCAGTTCTTC.

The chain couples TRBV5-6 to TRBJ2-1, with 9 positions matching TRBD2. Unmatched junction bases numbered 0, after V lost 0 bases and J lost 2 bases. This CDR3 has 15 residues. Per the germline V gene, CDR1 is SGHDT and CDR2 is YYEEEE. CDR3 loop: CASSLGLAAYNEQFF. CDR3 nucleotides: TGTGCCAGCAGCTTGGGACTAGCGGCCTACAATGAGCAGTTCTTC.